The source of this T cell receptor (beta chain) is a study of T-cell reconstitution after alpha-beta-depleted transplantation in children. This clonotype was detected a few times. This CDR3 has 15 residues. The ends were cut back, 3 bases at V and 9 bases at J, with 18 bases in the middle. Germline V gene data show CDR1 as LGHDT and CDR2 as YNNKEL (reference sequence). Unique molecular identifiers were incorporated when the TCRbeta library was constructed. TCRdb ran MiXCR on the PCR reads and lists one entry per CDR3 protein. The sample holds approximately 83,000 distinct CDR3 sequences, roughly 8.4% seen once.

The clonotype originates from a human donor who donated a stem cell graft to a child with congenital amegakaryocytic thrombocytopenia. This rearrangement joins TRBV3-1 to TRBJ2-1; maybe TRBD1 (7 bases). Here the sequenced sample was PBMCs from the stem cell graft donor, taken from the stem cell graft. CDR3 DNA sequence: TGTGCCAGCAGCCAGGGGGACAGCCGGGGGTTTGAGCAGTTCTTC. Translated: CASSQGDSRGFEQFF.